Given below is one TCR beta chain in context. Antigen specificity is unknown. V lost 4 bases, J lost 2 bases, and 5 bases stayed unmatched. The CDR3 spans 14 residues. Germline loops: CDR1 SEHNR, CDR2 FQNEAQ (reference sequence). Original processing methods: For the immunoSEQ data, sequences were junction-only without quality scores, so filtering differed. Repertoires were generated with immunoSEQ multiplex PCR, while TCRdb's copy carries only in-frame clones and drops some. The D gene and trimming were derived from the DNA, and the V and J assignments and clone size from that table. This table has around 650,000 clones, 96% appearing once. Selected positively for CCR7 and CD45RO-negative, naive CD8 cells excluded terminally differentiated effector memory CD45RA+ cells. Nashville, Tennessee was home to all donors, who were Caucasian adults. The data stem from a study of shared clonotypes between healthy human individuals.

Study findings and constraints: Naive CD4 clonotypes overlapped across a few donors at roughly 5%. A reduction in generation probabilities was seen for non-shared clonotypes relative to those shared by all four donors.

The chain carries TRBV7-9 and TRBJ2-7; the match to TRBD1 covers 7 bases. The clonotype was recovered from a woman younger than 45 in good health. The specimen sequenced was naive CD8+ T cells sorted from blood. This CDR3 reads CASSSVGQTYEQYF. Here the CDR3 DNA reads TGTGCCAGCAGCTCAGTGGGACAGACCTACGAGCAGTACTTC.